This TCR beta chain was identified during a study of blood T cell repertoires in COVID-19. Study information: Acute and convalescent COVID-19 specimens originated in the United States, Italy and Spain. Sources were T cells, B-cell-depleted T cells, or PBMCs; the material itself was cDNA or gDNA.

As originally analysed: By means of reference gene primer amplification, nucleated cell counts were estimated. Sequencing used immunoSEQ multiplex PCR; TCRdb keeps in-frame clones, though not all of them. The D gene and trimming were derived from the DNA, and the V and J assignments and clone size from that table. The profile covers about 90,000 clones, with roughly four fifths appearing a single time and more than 10% taken by the ten largest. V was pared by 5 bases and J by 4 bases, with 18 bases between. The CDR3 spans 16 residues. From germline, CDR1 is LNHNV and CDR2 YYDKDF (reference sequence).

This TCR was recovered from a human donor in a cohort sampled during active COVID-19. The sample consisted of peripheral blood. The rearrangement uses TRBV15 and TRBJ1-5; D unresolved. The CDR3 coding sequence is TGTGCCACCAGCCCGCGAGAGATTACGAGGAATCAGCCCCAGCATTTT. Amino acids: CATSPREITRNQPQHF.